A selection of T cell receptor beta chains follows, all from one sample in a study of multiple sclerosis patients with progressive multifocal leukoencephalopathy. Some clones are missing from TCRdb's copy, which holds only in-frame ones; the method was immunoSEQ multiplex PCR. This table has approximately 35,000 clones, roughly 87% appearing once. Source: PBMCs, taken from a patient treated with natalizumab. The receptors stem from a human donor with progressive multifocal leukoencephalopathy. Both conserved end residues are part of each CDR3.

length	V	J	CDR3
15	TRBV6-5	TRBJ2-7	CASSYDPREHREQYF
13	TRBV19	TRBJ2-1	CASSLFSCNEQFF
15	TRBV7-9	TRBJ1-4	CASSPLSRVSGKLFF
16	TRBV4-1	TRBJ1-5	CASSQEWGQGKQPQHF
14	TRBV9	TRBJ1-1	CASSPRQGVTEAFF
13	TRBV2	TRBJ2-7	CASLGLALYEQYF
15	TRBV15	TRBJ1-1	CATSTGPALNTEAFF
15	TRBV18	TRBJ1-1	CASSPPRAGEAEAFF
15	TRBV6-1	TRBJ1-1	CASSALRQANTEAFF
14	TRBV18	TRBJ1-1	CASSPGGGNTEAFF
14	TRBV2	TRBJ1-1	CASSEAGMDTEAFF
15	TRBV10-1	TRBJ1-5	CASSETKYSNQPQHF
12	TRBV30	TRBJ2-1	CAWGTGNNEQFF
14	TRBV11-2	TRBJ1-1	CASSPSPIRTEAFF
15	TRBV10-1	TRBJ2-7	CASGAGGTGAYEQYF
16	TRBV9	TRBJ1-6	CASSVGVRPNNSPLHF
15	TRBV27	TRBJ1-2	CASSLSTGQIYGYTF
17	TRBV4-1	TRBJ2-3	CASSPTLAGVSTDTQYF
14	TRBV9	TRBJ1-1	CASSTLDRNTEAFF
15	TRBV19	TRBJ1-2	CASTPNLGQTVGYTF
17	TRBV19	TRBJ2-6	CASTKYGFQSGANVLTF
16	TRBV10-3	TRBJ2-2	CAISVGREGRTGELFF
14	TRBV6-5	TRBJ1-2	CASGRTGAGSGYTF
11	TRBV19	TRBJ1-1	CASRVGGEAFF
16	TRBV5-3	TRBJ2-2	CARSLGLGLGTGELFF
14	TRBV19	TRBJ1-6	CASSTQVPSSPLHF
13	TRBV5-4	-	CASSRGGTYEQYF
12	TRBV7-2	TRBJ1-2	CASSFFAGGYTF
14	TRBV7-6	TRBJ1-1	CASSPGTVNTEAFF
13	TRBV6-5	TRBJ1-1	CASRGNQDTEAFF
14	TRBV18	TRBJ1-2	CASSPRGFNYGYTF
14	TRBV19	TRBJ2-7	CASSIYLRSYEQYF
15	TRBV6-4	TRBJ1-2	CASSAPGAAVYGYTF
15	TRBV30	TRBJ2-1	CAWDNRQGGGNEQFF
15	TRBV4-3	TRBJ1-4	CASSQDRGSNEKLFF
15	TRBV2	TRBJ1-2	CASSESGQQNYGYTF
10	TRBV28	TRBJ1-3	CASRSYTIYF
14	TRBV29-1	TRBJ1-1	CSVVDGRVGTEAFF
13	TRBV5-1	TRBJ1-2	CASSLSREGGYTF
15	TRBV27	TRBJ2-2	CASSLRERDTGELFF
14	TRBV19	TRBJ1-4	CASSMSAFNEKLFF
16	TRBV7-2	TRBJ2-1	CASTLGAGEPYNEQFF
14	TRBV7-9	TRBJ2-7	CASSPKEAAYEQYF
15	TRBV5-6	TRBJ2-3	CASSLSSGSGYTQYF
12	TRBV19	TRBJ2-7	CASRGSGYEQYF
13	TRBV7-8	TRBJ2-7	CASSSSSWDEQYF
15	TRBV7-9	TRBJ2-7	CASSPRGGGYDEQYF
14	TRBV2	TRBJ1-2	CASEPGQVNYGYTF
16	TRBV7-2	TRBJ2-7	CASSLVWGRSSYEQYF
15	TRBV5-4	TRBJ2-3	CASILAGDATDTQYF
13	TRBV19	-	CASSSAPRDEQYF
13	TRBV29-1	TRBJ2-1	CSVALQVYNEQFF
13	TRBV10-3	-	CAISERGEYEQYF
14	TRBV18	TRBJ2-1	CASSWGTYGNEQFF
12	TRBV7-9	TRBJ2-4	CASSWDENIQYF
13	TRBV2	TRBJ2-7	CASSEVGPGEQYF
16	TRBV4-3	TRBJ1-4	CASSQEGTGANEKLFF
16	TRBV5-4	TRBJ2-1	CASSLVTGAASQEQFF
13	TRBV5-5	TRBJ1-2	CASSRQDNYGYTF
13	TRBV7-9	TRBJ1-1	CASRSFMNTEAFF